One T cell receptor (beta chain) is described in this entry. CDR3 length: 12 residues. Germline V gene sequence: CDR1 SGHNT, CDR2 YYREEE (reference sequence). V shed 0 bases and J shed 6 bases, with 7 bases lying between them. This record belongs to a study of blood T cell repertoires in COVID-19. Data came from immunoSEQ multiplex PCR; TCRdb stores just in-frame clones and leaves some out. The table records fewer than 350,000 clones, roughly 90% of them present only once. Source material: peripheral blood. The chain carries TRBV5-4 and TRBJ2-7; tentative D call: TRBD2 (6 bases). This clonotype was obtained from a man aged 40-49 years with acute or convalescent COVID-19. CDR3 DNA sequence: TGTGCCAGCAGCTTGGAAGCGGGCGAGCAGTACTTC. Protein sequence: CASSLEAGEQYF.